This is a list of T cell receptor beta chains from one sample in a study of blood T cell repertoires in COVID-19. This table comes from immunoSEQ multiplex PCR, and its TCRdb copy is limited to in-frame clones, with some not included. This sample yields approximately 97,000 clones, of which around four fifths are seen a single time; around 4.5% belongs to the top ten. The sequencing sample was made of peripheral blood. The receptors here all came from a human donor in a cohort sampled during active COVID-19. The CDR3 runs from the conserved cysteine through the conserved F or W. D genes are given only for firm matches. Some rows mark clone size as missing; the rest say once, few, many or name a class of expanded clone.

TGTGCCAGCAGCCCTAGCGGGGGGGGGTCGGCCCAGTACTTC	CASSPSGGGSAQYF	TRBJ2-5	NA	TRBD2	TRBV11-3
TGCGCCAGCAGCCCAATGTCAGGGTCCTACGAGCAGTACTTC	CASSPMSGSYEQYF	TRBJ2-7	NA	NA	TRBV5-1
TGCGCCAGCTGCCAGGGGGCCTACAATGAGCAGTTCTTC	CASCQGAYNEQFF	TRBJ2-1	NA	TRBD1	TRBV5-1
TGTGCCAGCAGCTTCCGGGACAGGGTGGGCAATCAGCCCCAGCATTTT	CASSFRDRVGNQPQHF	TRBJ1-5	NA	TRBD1	TRBV7-6
TGTGCCAGCAGCTCAGGGATGCGCGATGAGCAGTTCTTC	CASSSGMRDEQFF	TRBJ2-1	NA	NA	TRBV5-6
TGTGCCAGCTCACCTACCGGGACAGGGAGGACCGGGGAGCTGTTTTTT	CASSPTGTGRTGELFF	TRBJ2-2	NA	TRBD1	TRBV18
TGTGCCAGCAGTTACCCCCAAACTGAAGCTTTCTTT	CASSYPQTEAFF	TRBJ1-1	NA	NA	TRBV6-2/TRBV6-3
TGTGCCAGCAGTTCCGGCGGTGGGGCGCGGGAGACCCAGTACTTC	CASSSGGGARETQYF	TRBJ2-5	NA	NA	TRBV28
TGTGCCAGCAGGTATAGACGGACAGGGGAAGGGGAGCAGTACTTC	CASRYRRTGEGEQYF	TRBJ2-7	NA	TRBD1	TRBV6-5
TGTGCCAGCTCACCACCGGGGCAGGGCGGGAACGAGCAGTACTTC	CASSPPGQGGNEQYF	TRBJ2-7	NA	NA	TRBV18
TGTGCCACCAGTGAGCTCCGGACAGGGCTCTATAATTCACCCCTCCACTTT	CATSELRTGLYNSPLHF	TRBJ1-6	NA	TRBD1	TRBV24-1
TGTGCCATCAGTGACTGGAGACAGAATAGGGGGACCGGGGAGCTGTTTTTT	CAISDWRQNRGTGELFF	TRBJ2-2	NA	NA	TRBV10-3
TGCGCCAGCAGCTCTCGCCTGGGCAGGGTGAACACTGAAGCTTTCTTT	CASSSRLGRVNTEAFF	TRBJ1-1	NA	NA	TRBV5-1
TGTGCCAGTAGTATTCGAGGGGCTGACAGGATTAACTATGGCTACACCTTC	CASSIRGADRINYGYTF	TRBJ1-2	NA	NA	TRBV19
TGTGCCAGCAGCTTAGGTCGGCGGGGGCTGAACAATGAGCAGTTCTTC	CASSLGRRGLNNEQFF	TRBJ2-1	NA	NA	TRBV7-2
TGTGCCAGCAGTTCTGCGGGACAGGGGAGTTTATCACCCCTCCACTTT	CASSSAGQGSLSPLHF	TRBJ1-6	NA	TRBD1	TRBV7-9
TGTGCCAGCAGTTTAAGGCGGTTGGAGACCCAGTACTTC	CASSLRRLETQYF	TRBJ2-5	NA	NA	TRBV27
TGTGCCAGCAGCTTCCAAGCTGGGGGCACCGAGCAGTACTTC	CASSFQAGGTEQYF	TRBJ2-7	few	NA	TRBV7-8
TGTGCCAGCAGCTTAGTGGCTTGGGACAGGGTCTCCTACGAGCAGTACTTC	CASSLVAWDRVSYEQYF	TRBJ2-7	NA	TRBD1	TRBV7-9
TGTGCCAGCAGCTTTAGAGGCGAAGAGACCCAGTACTTC	CASSFRGEETQYF	TRBJ2-5	NA	NA	TRBV5-4
TGTGCCAGCAGCCCCGCGGGGGCCCACGGCGGGGAGCTGTTTTTT	CASSPAGAHGGELFF	TRBJ2-2	NA	NA	TRBV11-1
TGCGCCAGCAGCCACCAGTCGTCCCAGAATAACTATGGCTACACCTTC	CASSHQSSQNNYGYTF	TRBJ1-2	NA	NA	TRBV4-1
TGTGCCAGCAGGGGGACAGGGAACGATGAGCAGTTCTTC	CASRGTGNDEQFF	TRBJ2-1	NA	TRBD1	TRBV2
TGTGCCAGCAGCCAAGGGCTACTAGCGGGGGGTACCAAATCCTACGAGCAGTACTTC	CASSQGLLAGGTKSYEQYF	TRBJ2-7	NA	TRBD2	TRBV3-1/TRBV3-2
TGTGCCAGCAGCCCGGGACTAGCGGAACCTTTAGAAGAGACCCAGTACTTC	CASSPGLAEPLEETQYF	TRBJ2-5	few	TRBD2	TRBV13
TGTGCCAGCAGCCCCCAGACGGAAAGGGGAAACATTCAGTACTTC	CASSPQTERGNIQYF	TRBJ2-4	NA	NA	TRBV7-8
TGCGCCAGCACCCGGGGGGGTTACACCGGGGAGCTGTTTTTT	CASTRGGYTGELFF	TRBJ2-2	NA	TRBD2	TRBV5-1
TGTGCCAGCAGCGCGAACAGGGGGGACTATGGCTACACCTTC	CASSANRGDYGYTF	TRBJ1-2	NA	TRBD1	TRBV7-9
TGTGCCATCAGTGAGGGACTAGCGGGGGGCCAAGAGACCCAGTACTTC	CAISEGLAGGQETQYF	TRBJ2-5	NA	TRBD2	TRBV10-3
TGTGCCAGCAGTGACCAGGGGGCTCGATACGAGCAGTACTTC	CASSDQGARYEQYF	TRBJ2-7	NA	TRBD1	TRBV2
TGTGCCAGCAGCTTGAGATTCAACTATGGCTACACCTTC	CASSLRFNYGYTF	TRBJ1-2	NA	NA	TRBV7-8
TGTGCCAGCAGCGCGGACTCTCAAGAGACCCAGTACTTC	CASSADSQETQYF	TRBJ2-5	NA	NA	TRBV5-4
TGCAGCGTTGGAGGGCTGAGGGGCTACACCTTC	CSVGGLRGYTF	TRBJ1-2	NA	NA	TRBV29-1
TGTGCCAGCAGTGAGTCCGGGGGGGTTCCTTATGGCTACACCTTC	CASSESGGVPYGYTF	TRBJ1-2	NA	NA	TRBV2
TGTGCAAGTCGCTTAGAAGCGACCTCCTCAAACACAGATACGCAGTATTTT	CASRLEATSSNTDTQYF	TRBJ2-3	NA	NA	TRBV12-2
TGTGCCAGCAGTCGCCTTGGACAGGGGGCGAAAGTCAATCAGCCCCAGCATTTT	CASSRLGQGAKVNQPQHF	TRBJ1-5	NA	TRBD1	TRBV5-6
TGTGCCAGCACCCCAGGGGGCGCCGGCTATGGCTACACCTTC	CASTPGGAGYGYTF	TRBJ1-2	NA	TRBD1	TRBV28
TGTGCCAGCAGTGACGACAGGGGCGGGGGATATGGCTACACCTTC	CASSDDRGGGYGYTF	TRBJ1-2	NA	TRBD1	TRBV6-1
TGTGCCAGCAGCCCGACAGGGGGCTGGAATGAGCAGTTCTTC	CASSPTGGWNEQFF	TRBJ2-1	NA	TRBD1	TRBV28
TGTGCCAGCAGCCCCCAGGGAAACACCGGGGAGCTGTTTTTT	CASSPQGNTGELFF	TRBJ2-2	NA	NA	TRBV6-2/TRBV6-3
TGTGCCAGCAGCTTCCCGGGCCAAGCCGGGGGGACCCAGTACTTC	CASSFPGQAGGTQYF	TRBJ2-5	NA	NA	TRBV11-2
TGTGCCAGCAGTGAAGGCAGGGCCGAGCAGTACTTC	CASSEGRAEQYF	TRBJ2-7	NA	NA	TRBV2
TGCAGCGTCGGCAGGACAGGGGGAGCCTACAATGAGCAGTTCTTC	CSVGRTGGAYNEQFF	TRBJ2-1	NA	TRBD1	TRBV29-1
TGTGCCAGCAGTTTACAGGCAATCACAGATACGCAGTATTTT	CASSLQAITDTQYF	TRBJ2-3	NA	NA	TRBV27
TGTGCCAGCAGTTCCCCCGGGACTAGCCTCCGAGGGGAGCTGTTTTTT	CASSSPGTSLRGELFF	TRBJ2-2	NA	TRBD2	TRBV28
TGTGCCAGCAGCCGCGTCTATGAGCAGTTCTTC	CASSRVYEQFF	TRBJ2-1	NA	NA	TRBV3-1/TRBV3-2
TGTGCCAGCAGCGGGCACAGGGGGCAGGCTGGCTACACCTTC	CASSGHRGQAGYTF	TRBJ1-2	NA	TRBD1	TRBV7-2
TGTGCCAGCAGCGTAGCCGGGAGCTCTGGAAACACCATATATTTT	CASSVAGSSGNTIYF	TRBJ1-3	NA	NA	TRBV9
TGTGCCAGTAGTCTCACCCCAGGGGGCCGTTCGGATGGCTACACCTTC	CASSLTPGGRSDGYTF	TRBJ1-2	NA	TRBD1	TRBV19
TGTGCCAGCAGTCTTCGGACAGGCGCCTATCAGCCCCAGCATTTT	CASSLRTGAYQPQHF	TRBJ1-5	NA	TRBD1	TRBV6-5
TGTGCCAGCTCACCACGTTCAGGGATCGGGTATGGCTACACCTTC	CASSPRSGIGYGYTF	TRBJ1-2	NA	NA	TRBV18
TGCGCCAGCAGCTCAAGGACAGGGGGCATGTCGGACACTGAAGCTTTCTTT	CASSSRTGGMSDTEAFF	TRBJ1-1	NA	TRBD1	TRBV5-1
TGTGCCAGCAGCCTTCCGGGACAGGCCATCCCCGGGGAGCTGTTTTTT	CASSLPGQAIPGELFF	TRBJ2-2	NA	TRBD1	TRBV3-1/TRBV3-2
TGTGCCAGCTCCGTAACAGGGGCCAGCTCTTATAATTCACCCCTCCACTTT	CASSVTGASSYNSPLHF	TRBJ1-6	once	TRBD1	TRBV18
TGTGCCAGCAGTTACTCGAATAGCGGGGGGCTATACAATGAGCAGTTCTTC	CASSYSNSGGLYNEQFF	TRBJ2-1	NA	TRBD2	TRBV2
TGCGCCAGCACTCGGGGACAGAGGTACCAAGAGACCCAGTACTTC	CASTRGQRYQETQYF	TRBJ2-5	NA	TRBD1	TRBV5-1
TGCGCCAGCAGCCAAGGACCACAGGGGGCCTCTGGAAACACCATATATTTT	CASSQGPQGASGNTIYF	TRBJ1-3	NA	TRBD1	TRBV4-1